This T cell receptor beta chain was recovered during a study of identical twins. Points from the study as a whole: Abundant cord blood beta clonotypes carried fewer insertions; memory repertoires showed none. Monozygotic twins shared more out-of-frame TCR alpha than recombination models predicted.

The CDR3 spans 17 residues. In germline, CDR1 is SGHTA, CDR2 FQGNSA. Germline trimming cut 3 bases from V and 5 bases from J; bases unmatched to any gene: 7. This clonotype occurred a few times. What it binds is unknown. A universal primer site arose from template switching, and cDNA bore unique molecular identifiers. A single record per CDR3 protein comes from TCRdb applying MiXCR to the 5' RACE reads. This table has about 700,000 distinct CDR3 sequences, approximately 9% appearing once. These sequences were also reported in another study, on yellow fever vaccine responses in identical twins. Per that study: Reports say the vaccine T cell response in twins looked partly convergent and partly personalized.

This clonotype was obtained from a woman aged 18-35 years in good health. The chain links TRBV7-2 to TRBJ2-5; TRBD2 matches at 15 bases. Sequenced input: PBMCs. The CDR3 loop reads CASSFSGTSGGRETQYF. The CDR3 nucleotides are TGTGCCAGCAGCTTTTCCGGGACTAGCGGGGGGAGGGAGACCCAGTACTTC.